A selection of T cell receptor beta chains follows, all from one sample in a study of cytomegalovirus exposure and HLA in healthy donors. TCRdb's copy holds only in-frame clones and misses some; the assay was immunoSEQ multiplex PCR. The repertoire table contains under 40,000 clones. The sequenced material came from PBMCs. All receptors derive from a female donor in good health and CMV-seronegative. The CDR3 runs from the conserved cysteine through the conserved F or W. The order of the fields is CDR3 length, clone size, D gene, V gene, J gene, CDR3 protein, CDR3 DNA. D genes are given only for firm matches. Where a row states a size, it is once, few, many or the class of an expanded clone; other rows omit it.

CDR3 length: 11; clone size: .; D gene: .; V gene: TRBV19; J gene: TRBJ2-1; CDR3 protein: CASSITNEQFF; CDR3 DNA: TGTGCCAGTAGTATAACTAATGAGCAGTTCTTC
CDR3 length: 15; clone size: .; D gene: TRBD1; V gene: TRBV15; J gene: TRBJ1-5; CDR3 protein: CATSSDRGLNQPQHF; CDR3 DNA: TGTGCCACCAGCAGCGACAGGGGGCTCAATCAGCCCCAGCATTTT
CDR3 length: 13; clone size: .; D gene: TRBD1; V gene: TRBV18; J gene: TRBJ2-5; CDR3 protein: CASSQRQGEEQYF; CDR3 DNA: TGTGCCAGCTCACAGAGACAGGGGGAAGAGCAGTACTTC
CDR3 length: 14; clone size: .; D gene: .; V gene: TRBV25-1; J gene: TRBJ2-3; CDR3 protein: CASSFAGSGDTQYF; CDR3 DNA: TGTGCCAGCAGCTTTGCGGGATCGGGTGATACGCAGTATTTT
CDR3 length: 17; clone size: .; D gene: .; V gene: TRBV25-1; J gene: TRBJ1-5; CDR3 protein: CASSSTERWGVDQPQHF; CDR3 DNA: TGTGCCAGCTCTTCGACGGAGAGGTGGGGAGTAGATCAGCCCCAGCATTTT
CDR3 length: 14; clone size: .; D gene: .; V gene: TRBV5-6; J gene: TRBJ2-7; CDR3 protein: CASSSGHSPREQYF; CDR3 DNA: TGTGCCAGCAGCTCAGGACATTCCCCCAGGGAGCAGTACTTC
CDR3 length: 12; clone size: .; D gene: .; V gene: TRBV18; J gene: TRBJ2-1; CDR3 protein: CASSPTADEQFF; CDR3 DNA: TGTGCCAGCTCCCCTACCGCTGATGAGCAGTTCTTC
CDR3 length: 13; clone size: .; D gene: .; V gene: TRBV2; J gene: TRBJ2-7; CDR3 protein: CASSQGHVNEQYF; CDR3 DNA: TGTGCCAGCAGCCAAGGACACGTGAACGAGCAGTACTTC
CDR3 length: 18; clone size: .; D gene: TRBD2; V gene: TRBV5-1; J gene: TRBJ2-7; CDR3 protein: CASSRYKLARKRSYEQYF; CDR3 DNA: TGCGCCAGCAGCCGATACAAACTAGCGAGAAAGAGATCCTACGAGCAGTACTTC
CDR3 length: 13; clone size: .; D gene: .; V gene: TRBV29-1; J gene: TRBJ1-1; CDR3 protein: CSVEGAPNTEAFF; CDR3 DNA: TGCAGCGTTGAAGGGGCCCCGAACACTGAAGCTTTCTTT
CDR3 length: 16; clone size: .; D gene: .; V gene: TRBV9; J gene: TRBJ1-2; CDR3 protein: CASTSGTSRIGFGYTF; CDR3 DNA: TGTGCCAGCACCTCTGGGACATCCAGGATTGGGTTTGGCTACACCTTC
CDR3 length: 15; clone size: .; D gene: TRBD2; V gene: TRBV7-9; J gene: TRBJ2-7; CDR3 protein: CASSPGTGGKLEQYF; CDR3 DNA: TGTGCCAGCAGCCCCGGGACGGGGGGGAAACTAGAGCAGTACTTC
CDR3 length: 15; clone size: .; D gene: TRBD2; V gene: TRBV18; J gene: TRBJ2-7; CDR3 protein: CASSPREGLGYEQYF; CDR3 DNA: TGTGCCAGCTCACCACGGGAGGGACTCGGCTACGAGCAGTACTTC
CDR3 length: 14; clone size: .; D gene: TRBD1; V gene: TRBV14; J gene: TRBJ1-1; CDR3 protein: CASSQTGTGTEAFF; CDR3 DNA: TGTGCCAGCAGCCAGACCGGGACAGGGACTGAAGCTTTCTTT
CDR3 length: 14; clone size: .; D gene: TRBD2; V gene: TRBV10-3; J gene: TRBJ2-1; CDR3 protein: CAIRGLAGGNEQFF; CDR3 DNA: TGTGCCATCAGAGGACTGGCGGGGGGCAATGAGCAGTTCTTC
CDR3 length: 11; clone size: medium-sized; D gene: .; V gene: TRBV2; J gene: TRBJ1-1; CDR3 protein: CASSETSLAFF; CDR3 DNA: TGTGCCAGCAGTGAAACTAGTCTCGCTTTCTTT
CDR3 length: 16; clone size: .; D gene: .; V gene: TRBV7-9; J gene: TRBJ2-2; CDR3 protein: CASSWGVAINTGELFF; CDR3 DNA: TGTGCCAGCAGCTGGGGTGTAGCGATAAACACCGGGGAGCTGTTTTTT
CDR3 length: 15; clone size: .; D gene: .; V gene: TRBV6-6; J gene: TRBJ2-2; CDR3 protein: CASSYSRLHTGELFF; CDR3 DNA: TGTGCCAGCAGTTACTCGAGACTTCACACCGGGGAGCTGTTTTTT
CDR3 length: 16; clone size: .; D gene: TRBD2; V gene: TRBV28; J gene: TRBJ2-1; CDR3 protein: CASSLWGSGGYNEQFF; CDR3 DNA: TGTGCCAGCAGTTTATGGGGAAGCGGGGGCTACAATGAGCAGTTCTTC
CDR3 length: 16; clone size: .; D gene: .; V gene: TRBV7-8; J gene: TRBJ1-1; CDR3 protein: CASSLGRRGRNTEAFF; CDR3 DNA: TGTGCCAGCAGCTTAGGACGGCGGGGGCGGAACACTGAAGCTTTCTTT
CDR3 length: 15; clone size: .; D gene: TRBD1; V gene: TRBV2; J gene: TRBJ1-5; CDR3 protein: CASSDWGQSNQPQHF; CDR3 DNA: TGTGCCAGCAGTGATTGGGGACAGAGCAATCAGCCCCAGCATTTT
CDR3 length: 12; clone size: .; D gene: .; V gene: TRBV28; J gene: TRBJ1-4; CDR3 protein: CASRGARGGLFF; CDR3 DNA: TGTGCCAGCAGAGGGGCCCGGGGGGGTCTGTTTTTT
CDR3 length: 15; clone size: .; D gene: TRBD1; V gene: TRBV19; J gene: TRBJ2-1; CDR3 protein: CASSSGTGVVDEQFF; CDR3 DNA: TGTGCCAGTAGTTCCGGGACAGGGGTTGTCGATGAGCAGTTCTTC
CDR3 length: 18; clone size: .; D gene: .; V gene: TRBV6-1; J gene: TRBJ2-7; CDR3 protein: CASSEGHRGGTRHYEQYF; CDR3 DNA: TGTGCCAGCAGTGAAGGGCACAGGGGGGGCACCAGACACTACGAGCAGTACTTC
CDR3 length: 16; clone size: .; D gene: .; V gene: TRBV7-2; J gene: TRBJ2-7; CDR3 protein: CASSLGGAASSYEQYF; CDR3 DNA: TGTGCCAGCAGCTTAGGTGGAGCAGCGAGCTCCTACGAGCAGTACTTC